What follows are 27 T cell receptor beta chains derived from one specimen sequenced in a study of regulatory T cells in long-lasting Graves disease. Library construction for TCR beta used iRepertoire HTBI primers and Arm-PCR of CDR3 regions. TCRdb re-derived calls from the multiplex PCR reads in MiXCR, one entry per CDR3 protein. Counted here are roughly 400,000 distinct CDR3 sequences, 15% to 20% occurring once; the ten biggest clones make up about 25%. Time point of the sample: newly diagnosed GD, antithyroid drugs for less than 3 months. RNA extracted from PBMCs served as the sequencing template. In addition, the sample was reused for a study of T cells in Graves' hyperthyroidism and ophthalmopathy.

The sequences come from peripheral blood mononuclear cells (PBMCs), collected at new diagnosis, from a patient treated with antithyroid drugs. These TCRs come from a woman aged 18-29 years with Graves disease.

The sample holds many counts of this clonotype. The CDR3 spells CASSFAGGSTSTDTQYF. CDR3 bases: TGTGCCAGCAGCTTTGCGGGGGGCAGCACAAGCACAGATACGCAGTATTTT. The chain joins TRBV7-9 to TRBJ2-3; 8 nucleotides match TRBD2. Trimming at V came to 3 bases and at J to 0 bases, leaving 8 bases not matched to a gene. This CDR3 has 17 residues. Germline CDR1 is SEHNR and CDR2 is FQNEAQ (reference sequence).

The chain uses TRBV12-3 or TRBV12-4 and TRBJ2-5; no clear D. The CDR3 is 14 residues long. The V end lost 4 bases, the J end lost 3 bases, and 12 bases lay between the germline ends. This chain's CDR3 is CASSSYRAKETQYF. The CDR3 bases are TGTGCCAGCAGTTCCTACCGAGCGAAAGAGACCCAGTACTTC.

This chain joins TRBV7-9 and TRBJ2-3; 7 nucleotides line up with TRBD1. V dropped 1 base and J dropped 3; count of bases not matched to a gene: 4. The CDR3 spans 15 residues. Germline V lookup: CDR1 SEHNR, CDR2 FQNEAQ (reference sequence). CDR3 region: CASSLVQGWTDTQYF. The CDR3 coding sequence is TGTGCCAGCAGCTTAGTACAGGGGTGGACAGATACGCAGTATTTT.

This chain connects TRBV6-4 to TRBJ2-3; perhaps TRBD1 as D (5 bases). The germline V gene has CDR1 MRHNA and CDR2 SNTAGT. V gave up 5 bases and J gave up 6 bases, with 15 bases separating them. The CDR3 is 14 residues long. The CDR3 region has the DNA TGTGCCAGCAGTCCTTGGGGCGCGTTGGATACGCAGTATTTT. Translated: CASSPWGALDTQYF.

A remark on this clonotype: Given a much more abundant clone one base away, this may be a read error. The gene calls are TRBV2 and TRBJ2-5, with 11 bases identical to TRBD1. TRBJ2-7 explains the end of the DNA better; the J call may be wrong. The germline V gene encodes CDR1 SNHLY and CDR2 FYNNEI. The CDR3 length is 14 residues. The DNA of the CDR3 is TGTGCCAGCAAGTTTGGGACAGGGGGCTACGAGCAGTACTTC. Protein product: CASKFGTGGYEQYF.

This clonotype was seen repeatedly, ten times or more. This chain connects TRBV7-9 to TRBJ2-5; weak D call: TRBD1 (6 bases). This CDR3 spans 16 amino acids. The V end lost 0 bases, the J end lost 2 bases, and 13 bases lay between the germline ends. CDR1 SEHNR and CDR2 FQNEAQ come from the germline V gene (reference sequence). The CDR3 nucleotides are TGTGCCAGCAGCTTAGCCCCATCCGGACAGCAAGAGACCCAGTACTTC. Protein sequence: CASSLAPSGQQETQYF.

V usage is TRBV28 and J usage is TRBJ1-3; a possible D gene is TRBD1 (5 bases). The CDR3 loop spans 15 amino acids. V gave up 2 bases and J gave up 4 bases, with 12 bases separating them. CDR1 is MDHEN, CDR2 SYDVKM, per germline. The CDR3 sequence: CASSLGGARGNTIYF. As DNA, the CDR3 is TGTGCCAGCAGTTTAGGAGGGGCAAGGGGAAACACCATATATTTT. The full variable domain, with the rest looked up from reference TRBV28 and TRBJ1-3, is DVKVTQSSRYLVKRTGEKVFLECVQDMDHENMFWYRQDPGLGLRLIYFSYDVKMKEKGDIPEGYSVSREKKERFSLILESASTNQTSMYLCASSLGGARGNTIYFGEGSWLTVV.

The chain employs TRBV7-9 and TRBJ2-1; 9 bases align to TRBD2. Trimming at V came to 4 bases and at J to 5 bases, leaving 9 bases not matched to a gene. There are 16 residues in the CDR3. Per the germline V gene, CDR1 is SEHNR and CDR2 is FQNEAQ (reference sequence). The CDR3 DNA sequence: TGTGCCAGCAGCTCAGAATTAGCGGGAGTGCACAATGAGCAGTTCTTC. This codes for CASSSELAGVHNEQFF.

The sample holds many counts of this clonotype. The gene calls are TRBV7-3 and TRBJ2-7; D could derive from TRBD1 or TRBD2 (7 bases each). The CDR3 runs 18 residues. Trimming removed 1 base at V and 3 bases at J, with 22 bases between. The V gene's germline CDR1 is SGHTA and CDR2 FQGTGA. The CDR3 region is CASSLREGGQPPIYEQYF. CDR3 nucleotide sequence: TGTGCCAGCAGCTTAAGGGAGGGGGGACAGCCCCCGATCTACGAGCAGTACTTC.

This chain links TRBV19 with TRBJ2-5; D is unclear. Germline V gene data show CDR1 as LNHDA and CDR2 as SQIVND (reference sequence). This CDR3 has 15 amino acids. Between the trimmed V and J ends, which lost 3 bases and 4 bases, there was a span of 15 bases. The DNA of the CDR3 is TGTGCCAGTAGTATTTCTATTAGCAAAGGAGAGACCCAGTACTTC. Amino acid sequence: CASSISISKGETQYF.

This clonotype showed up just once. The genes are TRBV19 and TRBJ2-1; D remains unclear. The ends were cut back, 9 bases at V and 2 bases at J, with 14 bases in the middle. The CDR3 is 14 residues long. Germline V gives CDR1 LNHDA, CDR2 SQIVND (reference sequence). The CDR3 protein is CASALRATYNEQFF. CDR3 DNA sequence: TGTGCCAGCGCATTGAGAGCCACCTACAATGAGCAGTTCTTC.

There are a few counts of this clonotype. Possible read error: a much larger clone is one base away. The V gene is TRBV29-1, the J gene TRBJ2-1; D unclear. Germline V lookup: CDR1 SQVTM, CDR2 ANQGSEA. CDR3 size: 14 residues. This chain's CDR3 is CSVGGMYSYSEQFF. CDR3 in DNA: TGCAGCGTTGGTGGGATGTACTCCTACAGTGAGCAGTTCTTC.

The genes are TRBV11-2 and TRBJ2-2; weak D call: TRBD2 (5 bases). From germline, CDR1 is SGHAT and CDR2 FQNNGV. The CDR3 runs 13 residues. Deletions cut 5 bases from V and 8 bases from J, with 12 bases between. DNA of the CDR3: TGTGCCAGCAGCCTAGGGAGTTTAGGGGAGCTGTTTTTT. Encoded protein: CASSLGSLGELFF.

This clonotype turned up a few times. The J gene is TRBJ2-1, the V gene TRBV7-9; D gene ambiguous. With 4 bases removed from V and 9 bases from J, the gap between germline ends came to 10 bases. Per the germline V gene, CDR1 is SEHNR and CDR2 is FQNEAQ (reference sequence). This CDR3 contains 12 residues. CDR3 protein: CASSSYRVEQFF. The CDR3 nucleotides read TGTGCCAGCAGCTCTTACAGAGTTGAGCAGTTCTTC.

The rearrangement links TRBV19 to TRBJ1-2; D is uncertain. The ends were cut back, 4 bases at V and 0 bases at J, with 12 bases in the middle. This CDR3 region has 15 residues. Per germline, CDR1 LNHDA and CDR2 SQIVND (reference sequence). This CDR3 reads CASSTKTASNYGYTF. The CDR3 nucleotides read TGTGCCAGTAGTACGAAGACCGCCTCTAACTATGGCTACACCTTC.

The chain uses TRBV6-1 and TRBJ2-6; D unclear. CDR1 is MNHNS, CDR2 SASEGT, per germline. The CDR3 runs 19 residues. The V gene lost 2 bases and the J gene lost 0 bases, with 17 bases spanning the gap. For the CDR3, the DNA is TGTGCCAGCAGTGAACAATTACCTACGATCCTCTCTGGGGCCAACGTCCTGACTTTC. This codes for CASSEQLPTILSGANVLTF.

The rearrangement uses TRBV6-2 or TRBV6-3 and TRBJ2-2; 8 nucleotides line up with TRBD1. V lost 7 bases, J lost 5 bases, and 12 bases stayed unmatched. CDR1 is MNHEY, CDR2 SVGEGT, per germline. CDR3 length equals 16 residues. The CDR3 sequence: CASTQDRVIRTGELFF. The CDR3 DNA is TGTGCCAGCACTCAGGACAGGGTAATTAGGACCGGGGAGCTGTTTTTT.

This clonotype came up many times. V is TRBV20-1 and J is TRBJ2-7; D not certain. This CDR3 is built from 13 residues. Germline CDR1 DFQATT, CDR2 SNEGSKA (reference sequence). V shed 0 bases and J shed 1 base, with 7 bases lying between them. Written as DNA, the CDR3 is TGCAGTGCTAGAGATCGGGTGTCCTACGAGCAGTACTTC. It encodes CSARDRVSYEQYF.

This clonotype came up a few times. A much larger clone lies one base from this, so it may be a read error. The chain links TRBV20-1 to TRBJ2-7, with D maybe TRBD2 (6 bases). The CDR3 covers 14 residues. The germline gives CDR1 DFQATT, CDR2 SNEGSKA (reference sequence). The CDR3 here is CSAPHRAEGYGQYF. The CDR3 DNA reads TGCAGTGCTCCTCATCGGGCGGAGGGCTACGGGCAGTACTTC.

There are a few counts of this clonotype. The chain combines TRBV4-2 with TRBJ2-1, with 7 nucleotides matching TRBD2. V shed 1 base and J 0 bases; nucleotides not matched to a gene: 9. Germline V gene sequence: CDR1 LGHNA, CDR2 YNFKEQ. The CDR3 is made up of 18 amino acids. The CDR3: CASSQVSAGAVSYNEQFF. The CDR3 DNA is TGTGCCAGCAGCCAAGTTAGCGCGGGAGCGGTCTCCTACAATGAGCAGTTCTTC.

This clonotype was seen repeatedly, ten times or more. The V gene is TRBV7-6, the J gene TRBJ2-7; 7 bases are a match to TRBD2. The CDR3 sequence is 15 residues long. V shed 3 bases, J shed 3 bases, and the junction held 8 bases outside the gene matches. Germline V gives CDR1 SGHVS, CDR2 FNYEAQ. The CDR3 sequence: CASSLASGPIYEQYF. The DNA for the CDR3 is TGTGCCAGCAGCTTGGCTAGCGGCCCCATCTACGAGCAGTACTTC.

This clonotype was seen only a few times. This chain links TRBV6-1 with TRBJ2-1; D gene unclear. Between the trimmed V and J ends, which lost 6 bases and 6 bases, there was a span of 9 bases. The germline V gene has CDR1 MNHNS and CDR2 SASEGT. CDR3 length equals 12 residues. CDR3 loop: CASRGDLNEQFF. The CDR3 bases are TGTGCCAGCAGGGGCGACCTCAATGAGCAGTTCTTC.

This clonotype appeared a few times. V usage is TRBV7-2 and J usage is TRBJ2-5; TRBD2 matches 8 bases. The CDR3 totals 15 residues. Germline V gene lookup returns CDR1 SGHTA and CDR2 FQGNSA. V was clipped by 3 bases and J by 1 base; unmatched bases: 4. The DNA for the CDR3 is TGTGCCAGCAGCTTTACGGGAGGGTCCCAAGAGACCCAGTACTTC. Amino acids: CASSFTGGSQETQYF.

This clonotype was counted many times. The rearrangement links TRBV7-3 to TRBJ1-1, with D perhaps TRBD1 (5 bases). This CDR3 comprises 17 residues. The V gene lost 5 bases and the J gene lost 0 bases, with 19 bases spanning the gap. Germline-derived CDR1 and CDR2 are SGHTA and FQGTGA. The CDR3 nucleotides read TGTGCCAGCAGCCCCGACGTTCAAGGGGTCCTGAACACTGAAGCTTTCTTT. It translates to CASSPDVQGVLNTEAFF.

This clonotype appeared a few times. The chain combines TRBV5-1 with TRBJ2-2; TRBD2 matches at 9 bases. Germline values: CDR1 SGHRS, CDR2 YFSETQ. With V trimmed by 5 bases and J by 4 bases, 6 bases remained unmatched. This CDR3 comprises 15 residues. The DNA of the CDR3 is TGCGCCAGCAGGGAGGGACTAGCCGGCACCGGGGAGCTGTTTTTT. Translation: CASREGLAGTGELFF.

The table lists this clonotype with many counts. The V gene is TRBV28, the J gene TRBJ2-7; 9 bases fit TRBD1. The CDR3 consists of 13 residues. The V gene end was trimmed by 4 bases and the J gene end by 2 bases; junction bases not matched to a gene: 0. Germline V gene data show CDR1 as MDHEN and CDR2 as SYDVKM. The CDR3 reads CASSWTGAYEQYF. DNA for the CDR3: TGTGCCAGCAGTTGGACAGGGGCCTACGAGCAGTACTTC.

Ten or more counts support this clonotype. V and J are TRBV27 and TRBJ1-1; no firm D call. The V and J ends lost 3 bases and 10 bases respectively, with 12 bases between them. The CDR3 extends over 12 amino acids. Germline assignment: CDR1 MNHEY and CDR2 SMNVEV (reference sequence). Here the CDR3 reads CASSFPGGRAFF. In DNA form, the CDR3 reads TGTGCCAGCAGTTTTCCGGGTGGGAGAGCTTTCTTT.